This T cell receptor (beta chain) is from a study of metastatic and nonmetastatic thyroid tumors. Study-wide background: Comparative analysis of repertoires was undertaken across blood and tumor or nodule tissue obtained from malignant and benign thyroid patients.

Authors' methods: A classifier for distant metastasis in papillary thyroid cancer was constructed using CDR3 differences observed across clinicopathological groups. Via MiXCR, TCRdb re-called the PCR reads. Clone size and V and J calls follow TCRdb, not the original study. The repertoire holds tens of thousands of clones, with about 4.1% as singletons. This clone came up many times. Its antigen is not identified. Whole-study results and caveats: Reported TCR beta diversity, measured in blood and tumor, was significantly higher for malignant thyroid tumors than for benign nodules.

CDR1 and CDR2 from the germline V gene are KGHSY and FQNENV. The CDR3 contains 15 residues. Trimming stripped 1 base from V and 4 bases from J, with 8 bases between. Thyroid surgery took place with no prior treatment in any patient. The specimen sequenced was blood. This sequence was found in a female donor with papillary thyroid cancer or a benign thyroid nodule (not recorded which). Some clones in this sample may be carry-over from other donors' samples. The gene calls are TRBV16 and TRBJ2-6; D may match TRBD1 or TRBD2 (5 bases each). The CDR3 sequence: CASSQWGTGANVLTF. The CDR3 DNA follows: TGTGCCAGCAGCCAATGGGGGACCGGGGCCAACGTCCTGACTTTC. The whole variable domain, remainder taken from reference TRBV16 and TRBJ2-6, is GEEVAQTPKHLVRGEGQKAKLYCAPIKGHSYVFWYQQVLKNEFKFLISFQNENVFDETGMPKERFSAKCLPNSPCSLEIQATKLEDSAVYFCASSQWGTGANVLTFGAGSRLTVL.